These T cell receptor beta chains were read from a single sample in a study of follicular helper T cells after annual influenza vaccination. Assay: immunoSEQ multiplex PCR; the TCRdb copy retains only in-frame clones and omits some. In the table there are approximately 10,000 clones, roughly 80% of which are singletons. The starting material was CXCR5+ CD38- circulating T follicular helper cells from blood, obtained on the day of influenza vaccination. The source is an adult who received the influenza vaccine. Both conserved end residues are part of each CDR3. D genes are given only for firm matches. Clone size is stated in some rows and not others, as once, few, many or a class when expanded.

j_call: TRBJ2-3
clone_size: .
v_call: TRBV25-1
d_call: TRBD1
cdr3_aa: CASSFRTGGTDTQYF
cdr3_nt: TGTGCCAGCAGTTTTAGGACAGGGGGCACAGATACGCAGTATTTT

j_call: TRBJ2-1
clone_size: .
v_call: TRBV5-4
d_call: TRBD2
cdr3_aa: CASSPAVPAGDNEQFF
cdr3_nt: TGTGCCAGCAGCCCCGCGGTCCCAGCGGGAGACAATGAGCAGTTCTTC

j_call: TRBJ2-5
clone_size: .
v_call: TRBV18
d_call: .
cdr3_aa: CASSLDYQETQYF
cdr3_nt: TGTGCCAGCTCACTAGACTACCAAGAGACCCAGTACTTC

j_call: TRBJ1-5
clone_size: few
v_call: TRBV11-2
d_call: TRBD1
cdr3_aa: CASSTGQGLISNQPQHF
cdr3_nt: TGTGCCAGCAGCACCGGACAGGGACTGATTAGCAATCAGCCCCAGCATTTT

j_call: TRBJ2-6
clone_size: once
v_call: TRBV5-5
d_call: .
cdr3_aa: CASSLRDGLSGANVLTF
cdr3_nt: TGTGCCAGCAGCTTGCGGGACGGCCTCTCTGGGGCCAACGTCCTGACTTTC

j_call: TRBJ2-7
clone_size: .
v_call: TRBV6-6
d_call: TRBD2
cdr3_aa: CASKLAGAYEQYF
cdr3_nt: TGTGCCAGCAAACTAGCGGGGGCCTACGAGCAGTACTTC

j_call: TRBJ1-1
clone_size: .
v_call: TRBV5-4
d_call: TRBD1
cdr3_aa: CASSLGPGGMNTEAFF
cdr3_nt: TGTGCCAGCAGCTTGGGACCAGGGGGCATGAACACTGAAGCTTTCTTT

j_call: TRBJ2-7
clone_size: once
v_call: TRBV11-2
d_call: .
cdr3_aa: CASKPTQGSSDEQYF
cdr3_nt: TGTGCCAGCAAACCCACCCAGGGGAGTTCGGACGAGCAGTACTTC

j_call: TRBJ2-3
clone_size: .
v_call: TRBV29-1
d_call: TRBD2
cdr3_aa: CSVLTSGSTDTQYF
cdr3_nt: TGCAGCGTTCTGACTAGCGGTAGCACAGATACGCAGTATTTT

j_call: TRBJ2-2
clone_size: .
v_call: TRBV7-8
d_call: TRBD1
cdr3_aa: CASSSRQGADGELFF
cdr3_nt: TGTGCCAGCAGCTCCCGACAGGGGGCGGACGGGGAGCTGTTTTTT

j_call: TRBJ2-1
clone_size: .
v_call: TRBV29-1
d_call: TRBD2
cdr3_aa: CSVVRLAGDFFSEQFF
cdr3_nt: TGCAGCGTTGTAAGACTAGCGGGTGACTTTTTTAGTGAGCAGTTCTTC

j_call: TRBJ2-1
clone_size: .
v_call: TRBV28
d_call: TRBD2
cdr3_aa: CASSSLAEVEFF
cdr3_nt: TGTGCCAGCAGTTCACTAGCGGAAGTGGAGTTCTTC

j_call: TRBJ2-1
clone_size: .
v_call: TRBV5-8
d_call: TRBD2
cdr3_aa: CASSLGWDRGGQFF
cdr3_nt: TGTGCCAGCAGCTTGGGCTGGGATCGGGGGGGGCAGTTCTTC

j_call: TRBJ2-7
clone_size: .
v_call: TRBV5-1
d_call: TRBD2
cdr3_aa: CASSYSLAGGGYEQYF
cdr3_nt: TGCGCCAGCAGCTATTCCCTAGCGGGAGGGGGGTACGAGCAGTACTTC

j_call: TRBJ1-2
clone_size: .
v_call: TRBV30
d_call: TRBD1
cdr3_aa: CAWSGQGKSSYGYTF
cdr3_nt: TGTGCCTGGAGTGGACAGGGTAAAAGTAGCTATGGCTACACCTTC

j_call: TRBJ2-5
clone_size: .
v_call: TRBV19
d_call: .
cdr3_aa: CASSIGAAGLETQYF
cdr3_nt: TGTGCCAGTAGTATTGGGGCCGCAGGGTTGGAGACCCAGTACTTC

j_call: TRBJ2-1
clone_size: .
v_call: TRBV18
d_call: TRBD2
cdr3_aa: CASSPPGASGSLGEQFF
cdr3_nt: TGTGCCAGCTCACCACCTGGGGCTAGCGGGAGTCTGGGTGAGCAGTTCTTC

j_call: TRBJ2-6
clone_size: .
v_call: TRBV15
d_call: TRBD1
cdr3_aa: CATSPLGGTLTVLTF
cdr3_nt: TGTGCCACCAGCCCACTAGGGGGCACGTTAACCGTCCTGACTTTC

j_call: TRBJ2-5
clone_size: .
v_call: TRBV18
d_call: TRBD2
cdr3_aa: CASSESGAGETQYF
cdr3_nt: TGTGCCAGCTCAGAGAGCGGGGCTGGGGAGACCCAGTACTTC

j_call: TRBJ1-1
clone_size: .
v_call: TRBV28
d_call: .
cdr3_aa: CASSSPGGGGNTEAFF
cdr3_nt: TGTGCCAGCAGTTCACCCGGGGGGGGAGGGAACACTGAAGCTTTCTTT

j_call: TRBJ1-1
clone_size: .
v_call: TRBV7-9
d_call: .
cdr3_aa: CASSLVAGVNTEAFF
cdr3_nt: TGTGCCAGCAGCTTAGTTGCGGGTGTGAACACTGAAGCTTTCTTT

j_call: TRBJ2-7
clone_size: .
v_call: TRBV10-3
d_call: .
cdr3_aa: CAISDMNEQYF
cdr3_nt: TGTGCCATCAGTGACATGAACGAGCAGTACTTC

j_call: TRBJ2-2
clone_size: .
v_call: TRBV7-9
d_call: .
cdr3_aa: CASSLADSATGELFF
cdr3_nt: TGTGCCAGCAGCTTAGCGGACAGCGCGACCGGGGAGCTGTTTTTT

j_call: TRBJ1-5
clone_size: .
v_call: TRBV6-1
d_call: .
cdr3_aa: CASSENSVASNQPQHF
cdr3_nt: TGTGCCAGCAGTGAAAACTCGGTCGCTAGCAATCAGCCCCAGCATTTT

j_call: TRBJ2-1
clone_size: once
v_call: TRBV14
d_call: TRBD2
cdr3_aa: CASSQETRASGGNEQFF
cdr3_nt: TGTGCCAGCAGCCAAGAGACCCGGGCTAGCGGTGGAAATGAGCAGTTCTTC

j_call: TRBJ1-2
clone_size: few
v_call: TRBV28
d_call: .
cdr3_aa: CASSSGQSSYGYTF
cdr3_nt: TGTGCCAGCAGTTCAGGACAGTCCTCCTATGGCTACACCTTC

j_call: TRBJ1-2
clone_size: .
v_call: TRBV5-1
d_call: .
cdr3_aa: CASSSQGAYGYTF
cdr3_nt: TGCGCCAGCAGCTCACAGGGAGCCTATGGCTACACCTTC

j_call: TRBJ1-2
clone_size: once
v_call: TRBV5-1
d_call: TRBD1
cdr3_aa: CASSFVGDRRGYTF
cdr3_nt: TGCGCCAGCAGCTTTGTGGGGGACAGACGCGGCTACACCTTC

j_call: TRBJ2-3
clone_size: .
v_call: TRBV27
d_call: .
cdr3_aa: CASSLSPPSGTDTQYF
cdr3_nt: TGTGCCAGCAGTTTATCTCCTCCTAGCGGCACAGATACGCAGTATTTT

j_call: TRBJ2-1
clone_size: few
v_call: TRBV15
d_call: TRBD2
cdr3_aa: CATSRVGGTQPYNEQFF
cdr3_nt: TGTGCCACCAGCAGAGTCGGGGGGACCCAACCTTACAATGAGCAGTTCTTC

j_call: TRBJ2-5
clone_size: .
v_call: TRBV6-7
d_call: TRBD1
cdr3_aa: CASSQARDRWYQETQYF
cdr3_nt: TGTGCCAGCAGTCAGGCCCGGGACAGATGGTACCAAGAGACCCAGTACTTC

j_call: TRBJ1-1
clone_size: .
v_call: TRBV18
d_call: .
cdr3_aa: CASCGDPTQKNTEAFF
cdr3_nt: TGTGCCAGCTGCGGGGACCCTACCCAAAAGAACACTGAAGCTTTCTTT

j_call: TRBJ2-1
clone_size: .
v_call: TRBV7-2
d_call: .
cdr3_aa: CASSPQGAPEQFF
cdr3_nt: TGTGCCAGCAGCCCCCAAGGGGCACCTGAGCAGTTCTTC

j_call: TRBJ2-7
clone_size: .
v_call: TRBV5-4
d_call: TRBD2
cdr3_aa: CASSRGGTSGTYEQYF
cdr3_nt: TGTGCCAGCAGCCGGGGAGGGACTAGCGGAACCTACGAGCAGTACTTC

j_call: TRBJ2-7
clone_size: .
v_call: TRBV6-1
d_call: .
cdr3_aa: CASSEALRGEGVSYEQYF
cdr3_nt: TGTGCCAGCAGTGAAGCGCTTCGAGGGGAGGGGGTCTCCTACGAGCAGTACTTC

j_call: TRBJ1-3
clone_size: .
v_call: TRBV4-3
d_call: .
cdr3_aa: CASSRRAGNTIYF
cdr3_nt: TGCGCCAGCAGCCGCAGGGCTGGAAACACCATATATTTT

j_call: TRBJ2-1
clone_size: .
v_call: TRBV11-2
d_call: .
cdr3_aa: CASSLELYEQFF
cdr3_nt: TGTGCCAGCAGCTTAGAGCTCTATGAGCAGTTCTTC

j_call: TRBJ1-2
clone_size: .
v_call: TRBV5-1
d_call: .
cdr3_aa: CASSPRGKRMANYGYTF
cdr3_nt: TGCGCCAGCAGTCCCAGGGGCAAGAGGATGGCTAACTATGGCTACACCTTC

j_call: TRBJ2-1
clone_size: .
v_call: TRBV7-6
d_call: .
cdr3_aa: CASSPGGTEQFF
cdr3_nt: TGTGCCAGCAGCCCCGGAGGCACTGAGCAGTTCTTC

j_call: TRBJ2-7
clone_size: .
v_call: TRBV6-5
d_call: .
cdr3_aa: CASSSIVGAAYEQYF
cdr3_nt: TGTGCCAGCAGTTCCATCGTTGGGGCGGCCTACGAGCAGTACTTC

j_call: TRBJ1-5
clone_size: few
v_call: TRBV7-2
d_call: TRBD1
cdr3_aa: CASSLVPVWQGASNQPQHF
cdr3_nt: TGTGCCAGCAGCTTAGTCCCTGTTTGGCAGGGGGCTAGCAATCAGCCCCAGCATTTT

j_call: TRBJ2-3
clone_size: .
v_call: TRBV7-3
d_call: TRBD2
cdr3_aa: CASGASGGADTQYF
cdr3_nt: TGTGCCAGCGGTGCTAGCGGGGGGGCGGATACGCAGTATTTT

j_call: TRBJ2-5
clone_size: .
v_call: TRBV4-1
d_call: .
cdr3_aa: CASSHGGARPPGTQYF
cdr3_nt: TGCGCCAGCAGCCATGGAGGGGCAAGGCCCCCGGGGACCCAGTACTTC

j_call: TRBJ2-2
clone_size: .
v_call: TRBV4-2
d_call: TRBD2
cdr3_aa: CASSPPLAGGTGELFF
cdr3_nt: TGTGCCAGCAGCCCTCCACTAGCGGGAGGCACCGGGGAGCTGTTTTTT

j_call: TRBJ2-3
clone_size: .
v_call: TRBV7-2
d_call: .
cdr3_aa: CASSFSDTQYF
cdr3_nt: TGTGCCAGCAGCTTTTCAGATACGCAGTATTTT

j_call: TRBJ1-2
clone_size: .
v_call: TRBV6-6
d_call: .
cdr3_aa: CASSYAGARNYGYTF
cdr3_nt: TGTGCCAGCAGTTACGCAGGGGCCCGGAACTATGGCTACACCTTC

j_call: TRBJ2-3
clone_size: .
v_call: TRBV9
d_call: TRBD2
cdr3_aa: CASSVLGGGTDTQYF
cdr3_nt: TGTGCCAGCAGCGTTCTCGGGGGGGGCACAGATACGCAGTATTTT

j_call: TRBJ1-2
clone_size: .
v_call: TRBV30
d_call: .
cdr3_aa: CAGWKGGNYGYTF
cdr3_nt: TGTGCCGGGTGGAAGGGAGGGAACTATGGCTACACCTTC

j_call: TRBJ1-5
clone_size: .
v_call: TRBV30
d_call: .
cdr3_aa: CAWSKSNSNQPQHF
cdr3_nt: TGTGCCTGGAGTAAGAGTAATAGCAATCAGCCCCAGCATTTT

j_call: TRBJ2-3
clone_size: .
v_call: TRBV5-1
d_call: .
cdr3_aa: CASSLQARESDTQYF
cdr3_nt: TGCGCCAGCAGCTTACAGGCCAGGGAGAGTGATACGCAGTATTTT

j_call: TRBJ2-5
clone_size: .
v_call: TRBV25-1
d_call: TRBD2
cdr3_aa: CASSDRLAGGVRETQYF
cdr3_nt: TGTGCCAGCAGTGACAGACTAGCGGGAGGTGTTCGGGAGACTCAGTACTTC

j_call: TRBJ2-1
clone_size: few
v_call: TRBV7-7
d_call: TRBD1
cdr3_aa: CASSLGDREDNEQFF
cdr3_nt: TGTGCTAGCAGCTTGGGGGACAGAGAAGACAATGAGCAGTTCTTC

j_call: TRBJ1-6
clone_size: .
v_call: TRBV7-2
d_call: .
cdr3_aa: CASGLLQASSYNSPLHF
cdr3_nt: TGTGCCAGCGGCCTTTTACAGGCTAGCTCCTATAATTCACCCCTCCACTTT

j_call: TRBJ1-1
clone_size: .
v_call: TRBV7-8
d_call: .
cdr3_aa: CASSQGTPIGTEAFF
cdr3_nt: TGTGCCAGCAGCCAAGGGACACCCATTGGAACTGAAGCTTTCTTT

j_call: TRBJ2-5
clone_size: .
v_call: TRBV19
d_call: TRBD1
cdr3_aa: CASNSGGSRETQYF
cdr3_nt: TGTGCCAGCAACTCAGGGGGCTCCCGGGAGACCCAGTACTTC